Described below is a single T cell receptor beta chain sequence and its context. The target of this receptor is not known. Qualities for individual bases were not recorded, and no much larger clone is one base off. Sequenced using an Illumina NovaSeq 6000. Using 5'RACE with constant-segment primers, TCRalpha and TCRbeta cDNA libraries were constructed, with sample barcodes and unique molecular identifiers added in the process. RNA was extracted from every sample with Trizol reagent. Libraries were amplified in two PCR steps, with a second sample barcode and Illumina TruSeq adapters added in the second step. Sequencing of the libraries was done on an Illumina NovaSeq, producing 2 x 150 bp paired-end reads. As for how the authors treated the data: Demultiplexing of reads and collapsing into UMI-guided consensus sequences were performed with migec v1.2.7. Using mixcr v2.1.11, UMI consensuses were aligned to TRA and TRB V and J templates and then assembled into clonotypes. A clonotype was counted as expanded or contracted only if both edgeR and NoisET called the change significant, with noise models trained on biological replicates. For edgeR calls, the cutoffs were a false discovery rate-adjusted p below 0.01 and a log2 fold-change threshold of 1. As an exploratory analysis of dynamics, max-normalized trajectories of the 1000 most abundant clonotypes were examined by PCA with hierarchical clustering. Separately sequenced CD4+ and CD8+ repertoires were used to assign a CD4 or CD8 phenotype to each responding clone. TCRdb cleaned the public reads at Q25 with fastp, built clones with MiXCR and kept in-frame beta chains. Each CDR3 protein gets just one entry, which takes the most common genes and DNA from the rows behind it. The V and J calls follow TCRdb's processing rather than the paper's. This sample gives about 430,000 distinct CDR3 sequences in total; roughly a quarter of them show up just once. The leading ten clones occupy about 10% of the sample.

This sample was included in a study of T-cell memory formation after mild COVID-19 (dated by TCRdb to the early 2020s). With respect to the entire study: Most TCR sequence clusters were specific to one of the two donors. The cohort was made up of two young adult volunteers, one female and one male, who were previously healthy. In a couple of donors, T-cell clones that expanded and contracted after mild COVID-19 were tracked by sequencing TCRalpha and TCRbeta repertoires over time. Overall study outcomes, separate from this receptor: The second-wave clones that peaked on day 37 were not confirmed to be SARS-CoV-2 specific. Clones that contracted from day 15 to 85 showed balanced CD4/CD8 phenotypes, whereas a second wave of clones that expanded from day 15 to 37 leaned towards CD4+. Only a couple of mild cases were covered in the study, and larger cohorts including severe cases with pre-infection samples were considered necessary. Some responding clones were found in pre-infection memory, which suggests that pre-existing cross-reactive memory T cells took part in the SARS-CoV-2 response. Contracting CD4+ clones were located mainly in the CM and EM memory subsets, whereas CD8+ clones were found to be enriched in EMRA.

CDR1 SGHVS and CDR2 FQNEAQ were looked up in the germline V gene. Ends trimmed: V by 5 bases, J by 5 bases; bases unmatched to a gene: 7. Its CDR3 holds 14 amino acids, cysteine through phenylalanine. Only the CDR3 region is kept as DNA, spanning 42 bases read in frame from base 1. Ficoll-Paque density gradient centrifugation was used to isolate PBMCs. The rearrangement joined TRBV7-8 to TRBJ2-7, with TRBD2 identical over 9 junction bases. This TCR was sampled from an adult woman who had mild COVID-19 (a few samples of this study predate the infection). The sample titles of this study are shuffled in the database, so cell type and time point are left out; the donor was told from shared clones. The sample consisted of PBMCs or a T cell subset sorted from them (not recorded which). CDR3 reads: CASSPIAGVDEQYF. The nucleotides read TGTGCCAGCAGCCCGATAGCGGGAGTAGACGAGCAGTACTTC.